Here is one TCR beta chain with its context. The antigen is unknown. This sample is drawn from a study of cytomegalovirus exposure and HLA in healthy donors. General study results and limits: A few CMV-associated chains proved CMV antigen-specific in vitro. For most TCR beta V segments, an earlier analysis put the productive rate at about 90% or about 30% of the time. Researchers reportedly found TCR beta sequences accurately predicted most subjects' HLA-A and HLA-B alleles.

Germline V gene sequence: CDR1 LGHNA, CDR2 YNFKEQ. V was clipped by 3 bases and J by 0 bases, with 11 bases between them. This CDR3 region has 15 residues. The PCR was carried out with 60 Vbeta primers and 13 Jbeta primers. Sequencing was performed with immunoSEQ multiplex PCR; in TCRdb, only in-frame clones are kept and a portion is missing. The table has roughly 200,000 clones, roughly 79% seen once; the top ten hold about 3%. V and J are TRBV4-2 and TRBJ1-2; D uncertain. The source material was PBMCs. The clonotype comes from a male donor in good health and CMV-seronegative. CDR3 DNA: TGTGCCAGCAGCCATCCCTTACTATCTAACTATGGCTACACCTTC. Translated: CASSHPLLSNYGYTF.